The T cell receptor (beta chain) described here comes from a study of CD8+CD57+ T cells in acquired aplastic anemia (dated by TCRdb to between 2018 and 2020). At the level of the whole study: On average, sorted CD4+ and CD8+ cells yielded around 3.4 ug of extracted DNA, with a range of 0.2 to 27.4 ug. CD8+CD57+ expansion was defined as frequency above the mean frequency observed in healthy subjects.

On the study overall, not on this receptor specifically: Between patients and healthy controls, no significant difference in CD8+ Simpson's diversity was found (P=0.060). Although roughly 29 CD8+ CDR3 sequences were shared by patients and controls, these sequences appeared highly expressed in patients and within the immunodominant clones of patients.

As encoded in the germline V gene, CDR1 is KGHDR while CDR2 is SFDVKD. V sheds 4 bases and J sheds 0 bases, leaving 8 bases between their ends. The CDR3, cysteine through phenylalanine, is 15 amino acids long. Of the read, only the CDR3 DNA is kept; its 45 bases are in frame from base 1. TCR beta VDJ combination and CDR3 sequence profiling used genomic DNA as the template. An Illumina HiSeq 2000 was used for TCR repertoire sequencing. Under the source paper's analysis protocol: Repertoires were assessed using TRBV/TRBJ rearrangement plots, CDR3 size and DJ length profiles, and Simpson's diversity index. The most abundant DNA sequence in the deep sequencing data was defined as the immunodominant clone. CDR3 amino acid sequences were checked for sharing across subjects and were also compared against the VDJdb database and published repertoires. TCRdb applied fastp at Q25 and MiXCR to the public reads, then kept only in-frame beta chains. Merged by CDR3 protein, the rows form single entries marked with the most common genes and DNA. These V and J calls are TCRdb output, not the study's own analysis. Here the sample has roughly 280,000 distinct CDR3 sequences; approximately 57% occur a single time. The top ten clones comprise 1% to 1.5% of the sample.

To note about this clonotype: Its antigen is not yet known. No base quality information exists; no much larger clone differs at one position.

Flow cytometry had shown CD8+CD57+ cell expansion in the patients selected for sequencing. Every patient had severe acquired aplastic anemia, diagnosed using the International Study of Aplastic Anemia and Agranulocytosis and Camitta criteria. Patients had received no therapy at the time of blood sampling. The study deep-sequenced TCR repertoires of sorted CD4+ and CD8+ blood T cells from severe aplastic anemia patients and healthy subjects. In the USA, patient enrollment took place under clinicaltrials.gov protocols 00001620, 01623167, 00001397, 00071045, 00081523 and 00961064. Ficoll-Paque density gradient centrifugation was used to isolate peripheral blood mononuclear cells. Before DNA extraction, CD4+ and CD8+ T cells were sorted with FACS or magnetic beads.

Recombination joined TRBV24-1 with TRBJ2-2, with TRBD1 tentatively as D gene (5 bases match). This TCR derives from a human donor with aplastic anemia. Sequenced: sorted CD4+, CD8+, or CD8+CD57+ T cells (not recorded which) from PBMCs. The DNA sequence is given as TGTGCCACCAGTGAGGAAGGGGCGAACACCGGGGAGCTGTTTTTT. This yields the protein CATSEEGANTGELFF.